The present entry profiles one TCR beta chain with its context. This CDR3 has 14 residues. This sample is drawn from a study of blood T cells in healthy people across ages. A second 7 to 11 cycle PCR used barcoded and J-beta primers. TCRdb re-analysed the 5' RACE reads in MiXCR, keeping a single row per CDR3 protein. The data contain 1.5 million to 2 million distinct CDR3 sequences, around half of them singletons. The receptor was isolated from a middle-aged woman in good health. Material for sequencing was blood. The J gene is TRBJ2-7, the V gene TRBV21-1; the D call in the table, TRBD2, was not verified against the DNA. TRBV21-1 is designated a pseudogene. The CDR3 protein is CASISTSGGYEQYF. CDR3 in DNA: TGTGCCAGCATCTCGACTAGCGGTGGGTACGAGCAGTACTTC.